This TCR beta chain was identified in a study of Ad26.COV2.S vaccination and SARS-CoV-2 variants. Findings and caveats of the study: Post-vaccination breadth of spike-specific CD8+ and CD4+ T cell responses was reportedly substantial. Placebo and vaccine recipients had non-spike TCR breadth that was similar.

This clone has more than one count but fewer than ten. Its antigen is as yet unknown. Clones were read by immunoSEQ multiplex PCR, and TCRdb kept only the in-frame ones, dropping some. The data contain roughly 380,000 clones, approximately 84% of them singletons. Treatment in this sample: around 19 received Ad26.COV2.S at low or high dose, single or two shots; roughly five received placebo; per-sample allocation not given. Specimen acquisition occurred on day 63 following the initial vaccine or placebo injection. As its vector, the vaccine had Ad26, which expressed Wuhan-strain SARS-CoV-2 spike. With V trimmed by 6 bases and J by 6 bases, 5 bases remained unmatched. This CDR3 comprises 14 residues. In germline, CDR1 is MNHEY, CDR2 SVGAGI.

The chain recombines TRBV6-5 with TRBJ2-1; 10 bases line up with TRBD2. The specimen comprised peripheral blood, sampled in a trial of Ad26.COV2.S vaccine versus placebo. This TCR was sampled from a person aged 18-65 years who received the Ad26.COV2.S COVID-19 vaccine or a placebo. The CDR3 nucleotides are TGTGCCAGCAGCCAATTAGCGGGAGGCAATGAGCAGTTCTTC. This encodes CASSQLAGGNEQFF.